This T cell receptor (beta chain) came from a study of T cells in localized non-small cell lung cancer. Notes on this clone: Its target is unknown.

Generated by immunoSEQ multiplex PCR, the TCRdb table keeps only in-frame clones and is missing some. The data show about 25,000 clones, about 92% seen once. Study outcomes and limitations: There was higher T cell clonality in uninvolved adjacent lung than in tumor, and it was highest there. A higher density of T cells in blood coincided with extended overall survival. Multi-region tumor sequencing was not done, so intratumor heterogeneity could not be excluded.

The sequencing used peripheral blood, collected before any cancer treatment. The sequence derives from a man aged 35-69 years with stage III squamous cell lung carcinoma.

The CDR3 loop reads CASSQGTFLTQYF. The CDR3 nucleotides read TGTGCCAGCAGCCAAGGGACTTTCCTGACCCAGTACTTC. V and J are TRBV6-6 and TRBJ2-5; D is possibly TRBD2 (6 bases). The CDR3 is 13 residues long. Trimming took 6 bases from V and 7 from J, leaving 15 bases between them. Germline CDR1 MNHNY, CDR2 SVGAGI (reference sequence).